What follows are 27 T cell receptor beta chains derived from one specimen sequenced in a study of CXCR3-negative and CXCR3-positive naive CD8 T cells. 5' RACE with UMI labels generated the TRB cDNA libraries. TCRdb reworked the 5' RACE reads into one entry per CDR3 protein, no DNA. This sample's table has 100,000 to 150,000 distinct CDR3 sequences. Sequences were obtained from naive CXCR3- CD8+ T cells from blood. Subset noted: CD45RO-CCR7+CD27+CD95- naive CD8+ T cells lacking CXCR3 (TNR3-). These receptors all stem from a human donor in good health. Some clones in this sample may be carry-over from other donors' samples.

CDR3 sequence reads: CASSLSGATNNEQFF. The V call is TRBV19, the J call TRBJ2-1; TCRdb gives TRBD1 as the D gene, but with no DNA this cannot be confirmed. There are 15 residues in the CDR3. Germline CDR1 is LNHDA and CDR2 is SQIVND (reference sequence).

The V gene is TRBV25-1, the J gene TRBJ1-2; the D gene TCRdb calls, TRBD1, cannot be checked with no DNA. Germline CDR1 MGHDK, CDR2 SYGVNS. This CDR3 has 12 amino acids. CDR3: CASSAGVFDYTF.

The gene calls are TRBV7-9 and TRBJ2-1. The CDR3 has 13 residues. Germline CDR1 is SEHNR and CDR2 is FQNEAQ (reference sequence). CDR3: CASSRLGSNEQFF.

The gene calls are TRBV5-1 and TRBJ2-1. The CDR3 is made up of 12 amino acids. Germline assignment: CDR1 SGHRS and CDR2 YFSETQ. The CDR3 sequence is CASSSAEDEQFF.

The rearrangement uses TRBV5-4 and TRBJ2-5; TCRdb proposes TRBD1, but this gene call is untestable without DNA. Per germline, CDR1 SGHNT and CDR2 YYREEE (reference sequence). CDR3 length: 15 residues. The CDR3 here is CASWNRDRGRETQYF.

This chain links TRBV2 with TRBJ2-7; TCRdb's D call, TRBD1, is unchecked because there is no DNA. CDR1 and CDR2 (germline): SNHLY, FYNNEI. The CDR3 spans 17 residues. CDR3 loop: CASSGPSEDRVGYEQYF.

The CDR3 loop is CASSSGLRETQYF. The chain links TRBV27 to TRBJ2-5; TCRdb's D call of TRBD2 is untestable without DNA. Germline-derived CDR1 and CDR2 are MNHEY and SMNVEV (reference sequence). This CDR3 region has 13 residues.

V is TRBV7-8 and J is TRBJ2-1; TCRdb picks TRBD1, but there is no DNA to check that call. Looked up from germline, CDR1 is SGHVS and CDR2 is FQNEAQ. The CDR3 contains 17 residues. CDR3: CASSLGSGLSSYNEQFF. The complete variable domain, with remaining parts taken from reference TRBV7-8 and TRBJ2-1, reads GAGVSQSPRYKVAKRGQDVALRCDPISGHVSLFWYQQALGQGPEFLTYFQNEAQLDKSGLPSDRFFAERPEGSVSTLKIQRTQQEDSAVYLCASSLGSGLSSYNEQFFGPGTRLTVL.

The chain links TRBV12-3 or TRBV12-4 to TRBJ2-5; the D gene TCRdb calls, TRBD2, cannot be checked with no DNA. CDR3 size: 15 residues. The CDR3 sequence: CASSTGTSGQETQYF.

This CDR3 reads CASSVGTSSYNEQFF. V gene TRBV9 combines with J gene TRBJ2-1; there is no DNA to check the TCRdb D call of TRBD2. The CDR3 extends over 15 amino acids. The V gene's germline CDR1 is SGDLS and CDR2 YYNGEE.

The J gene is TRBJ2-7, the V gene TRBV7-9; without DNA, the TCRdb call of TRBD2 cannot be checked. Germline CDR1 SEHNR, CDR2 FQNEAQ (reference sequence). This CDR3 spans 20 amino acids. Here the CDR3 reads CASSSTLIVTSGRSSYEQYF. Complete variable domain (other parts from reference TRBV7-9 and TRBJ2-7): DTGVSQNPRHKITKRGQNVTFRCDPISEHNRLYWYRQTLGQGPEFLTYFQNEAQLEKSRLLSDRFSAERPKGSFSTLEIQRTEQGDSAMYLCASSSTLIVTSGRSSYEQYFGPGTRLTVT.

The genes are TRBV29-1 and TRBJ2-7; TCRdb picks TRBD1, but there is no DNA to check that call. CDR1 SQVTM and CDR2 ANQGSEA come from the germline V gene. The CDR3 length is 11 residues. The CDR3 sequence: CSVAGNYEQYF.

The rearrangement uses TRBV28 and TRBJ2-7; TCRdb picks TRBD1, but there is no DNA to check that call. This CDR3 is 13 amino acids long. Germline lookup yields CDR1 MDHEN and CDR2 SYDVKM. The chain's CDR3 is CATQGLRAYEQYF.

This chain joins TRBV9 and TRBJ1-2; TCRdb's assignment of TRBD1 cannot be checked, as there is no DNA. Per the germline V gene, CDR1 is SGDLS and CDR2 is YYNGEE. This CDR3 region has 15 residues. CDR3 loop: CASSPGDRVSHGYTF.

This chain joins TRBV6-2 or TRBV6-3 and TRBJ2-3; TCRdb lists TRBD2, though no DNA is available to test this call. Germline V CDR1 and CDR2: MNHEY, SVGEGT. The CDR3 covers 16 residues. CDR3 sequence: CASGSIHGASTDTQYF.

The rearrangement links TRBV24-1 to TRBJ2-1; TCRdb lists TRBD1, though no DNA is available to test this call. The CDR3 runs to 13 residues. Germline CDR1 is KGHDR and CDR2 is SFDVKD. CDR3 in amino acids: CATSDRKTGPQFF.

The rearrangement links TRBV28 to TRBJ2-1; TCRdb designates TRBD1, a call that cannot be tested without DNA. In germline, CDR1 is MDHEN, CDR2 SYDVKM. CDR3 length equals 18 residues. The CDR3 reads CASSLGLARWGTYNEQFF.

The CDR3 region is CASSLWQGAPDTQYF. V gene TRBV5-1 combines with J gene TRBJ2-3; TCRdb's D call of TRBD1 is untestable without DNA. This CDR3 comprises 15 residues. The germline gives CDR1 SGHRS, CDR2 YFSETQ.

The genes are TRBV4-3 and TRBJ2-7. The CDR3 totals 13 residues. The germline gives CDR1 LGHNA, CDR2 YSLEER. The CDR3 protein is CASSQDFGSEQYF.

The chain recombines TRBV4-3 with TRBJ1-1; TCRdb picks TRBD1, but there is no DNA to check that call. Germline V gives CDR1 LGHNA, CDR2 YSLEER. The CDR3 spans 17 residues. The CDR3 spells CASSQGGVQGMNTEAFF.

The CDR3 region is CSATSGRPASSYNEQFF. The V and J genes are TRBV29-1 and TRBJ2-1; TCRdb names TRBD2, which stays unverified in the absence of DNA. The CDR3 loop spans 17 amino acids. CDR1 is SQVTM and CDR2 is ANQGSEA in the germline V gene.

The rearrangement joins TRBV10-3 to TRBJ1-5; absent DNA, TCRdb's TRBD1 call cannot be checked. The CDR3 has 15 amino acids. Germline CDR1 reads ENHRY; CDR2 reads SYGVKD. CDR3 loop: CAISEGGQGAQPQHF.

The V and J genes are TRBV13 and TRBJ2-5; TCRdb returns TRBD1, unconfirmable since there is no DNA. Per germline, CDR1 PRHDT and CDR2 FYEKMQ (reference sequence). The CDR3 loop spans 12 amino acids. The CDR3 region is CASRTGQETQYF.

The genes are TRBV20-1 and TRBJ1-6; TCRdb names TRBD1, which stays unverified in the absence of DNA. The length of the CDR3 is 13 residues. CDR1 is DFQATT, CDR2 SNEGSKA, per germline (reference sequence). The CDR3 spells CSARVVGQSTLHF.

This rearrangement joins TRBV19 to TRBJ1-1; TCRdb names TRBD1, which stays unverified in the absence of DNA. The CDR3 has 16 amino acids. CDR1 LNHDA and CDR2 SQIVND come from the germline V gene (reference sequence). The CDR3 loop is CASSIGTVVGGTEAFF.

The V gene is TRBV27, the J gene TRBJ2-1; the TRBD2 assignment by TCRdb is unverifiable without DNA. CDR1 and CDR2 from the germline V gene are MNHEY and SMNVEV (reference sequence). The CDR3 extends over 15 amino acids. The CDR3 is CASSFSGAGANEQFF.

The rearrangement links TRBV7-9 to TRBJ2-5; TCRdb selects TRBD1, and the lack of DNA leaves this call unchecked. This CDR3 is built from 16 residues. Germline V lookup: CDR1 SEHNR, CDR2 FQNEAQ (reference sequence). The CDR3: CASSPRTGAAQETQYF.